The clone carrying this T cell receptor (beta chain) has more than one count but fewer than ten. What it recognizes is unknown. The entry originates in a study of post-analysis software for immune sequencing data. Whole-study context: Clinical courses comprised relapsing-remitting, secondary progressive and progressive-relapsing multiple sclerosis. General study points: The five TRBV segments detected at higher frequency in patients than in controls included TRBV5-6, TRBV5-1 and TRBV20-1.

Unique molecular identifiers were carried by the TCR beta cDNA libraries. TCRdb called the PCR reads again in MiXCR, with one record for every CDR3 protein. The table includes about 820,000 distinct CDR3 sequences, around 53% detected once. CDR1 is SGHRS and CDR2 is YFSETQ in the germline V gene. The V gene end was trimmed by 4 bases and the J gene end by 1 base; junction bases not matched to a gene: 9. There are 16 residues in the CDR3. The sequence was collected from a girl aged 5-17 years with multiple sclerosis. The chain has TRBV5-1 and TRBJ2-5, with TRBD2 matching over 8 bases. Material: blood. The CDR3, as DNA: TGCGCCAGCAGCGTAGGACGGGGGGGGCTCCAAGAGACCCAGTACTTC. It translates to CASSVGRGGLQETQYF. Full variable domain (rest looked up from reference TRBV5-1 and TRBJ2-5): KAGVTQTPRYLIKTRGQQVTLSCSPISGHRSVSWYQQTPGQGLQFLFEYFSETQRNKGNFPGRFSGRQFSNSRSEMNVSTLELGDSALYLCASSVGRGGLQETQYFGPGTRLLVL.